Listed below are T cell receptor beta chains from one sample, sequenced in a study of metastatic and nonmetastatic thyroid tumors. TCRdb recomputed clones from the PCR reads via MiXCR. This table holds approximately 35,000 clones, 21% found once. The sequenced material came from tumor tissue. These receptors were taken from a male donor with papillary thyroid cancer or a benign thyroid nodule (not recorded which). Some clones in this sample may be carry-over from other donors' samples. Both conserved end residues are part of each CDR3. The order of the fields is V gene, J gene, D gene, clone size, CDR3 DNA, CDR3 protein. D genes are given only for firm matches. Size is omitted from some rows. Given values are once, few, many or a class for expanded clones.

V gene: TRBV11-2; J gene: TRBJ2-7; D gene: TRBD1; clone size: many; CDR3 DNA: TGTGCCAGCAGCTTGAATCAAGGACAGGGACCGGAGGAGCAGTACTTC; CDR3 protein: CASSLNQGQGPEEQYF
V gene: TRBV28; J gene: TRBJ2-7; D gene: .; clone size: medium-sized; CDR3 DNA: TGTGCCAGCAGGCGGGGGGGGACAGGCTCCTACGAGCAGTACTTC; CDR3 protein: CASRRGGTGSYEQYF
V gene: TRBV4-1; J gene: TRBJ1-3; D gene: .; clone size: .; CDR3 DNA: TGCGCCAGCAGCCAAGACGCTGGAAGCTCTGGAAACACCATATATTTT; CDR3 protein: CASSQDAGSSGNTIYF
V gene: TRBV20-1; J gene: TRBJ2-3; D gene: TRBD2; clone size: .; CDR3 DNA: TGCAGTGCTGTAAGGACTAGCGAAATCACAGATACGCAGTATTTT; CDR3 protein: CSAVRTSEITDTQYF
V gene: TRBV9; J gene: TRBJ1-1; D gene: .; clone size: .; CDR3 DNA: TGTGCCAGCAGCGTAGGAGGAGTTAGGACTGAAGCTTTCTTT; CDR3 protein: CASSVGGVRTEAFF
V gene: TRBV10-3; J gene: TRBJ2-1; D gene: TRBD2; clone size: .; CDR3 DNA: TGTGCCATCAGTGGGGGACTAGCGGGAGTCTCTTCCTACAATGAGCAGTTCTTC; CDR3 protein: CAISGGLAGVSSYNEQFF
V gene: TRBV2; J gene: TRBJ2-3; D gene: TRBD2; clone size: many; CDR3 DNA: TGTGCCAGCAGTGAAGCGCTTCAGGAGTTTAGCGGGAGCTCAGATACGCAGTATTTT; CDR3 protein: CASSEALQEFSGSSDTQYF
V gene: TRBV20-1; J gene: TRBJ1-1; D gene: .; clone size: many; CDR3 DNA: TGCAGTGCTAGAGATCCAAAGAGGAGCCACACTGAAGCTTTCTTT; CDR3 protein: CSARDPKRSHTEAFF
V gene: TRBV19; J gene: TRBJ1-5; D gene: .; clone size: .; CDR3 DNA: TGTGCCAGTAGTTCCGACGCAAGGGCCGCCTTGCCCCAGCATTTT; CDR3 protein: CASSSDARAALPQHF
V gene: TRBV3-1; J gene: TRBJ1-1; D gene: .; clone size: once; CDR3 DNA: TGTGCCAGCAGCCAAGTCTCGGGAACTGAAGCTTTCTTT; CDR3 protein: CASSQVSGTEAFF
V gene: TRBV28; J gene: TRBJ1-6; D gene: .; clone size: few; CDR3 DNA: TGTGCCAGCAGTTTAAAGTTTCCACCACTCCACTTT; CDR3 protein: CASSLKFPPLHF
V gene: TRBV13; J gene: TRBJ2-3; D gene: TRBD2; clone size: many; CDR3 DNA: TGTGCCAGCAGCTTAGGCCTAGCGGGACCGTTGGGCACAGATACGCAGTATTTT; CDR3 protein: CASSLGLAGPLGTDTQYF
V gene: TRBV20-1; J gene: TRBJ2-2; D gene: .; clone size: once; CDR3 DNA: TGCAGTGCTATATCCAGGTGGGGAGGAGTTGCGAACACCGGGGAGCTGTTTTTT; CDR3 protein: CSAISRWGGVANTGELFF
V gene: TRBV30; J gene: TRBJ2-7; D gene: TRBD2; clone size: many; CDR3 DNA: TGTGCCTGGCACCCACCAGGATCCGTGGGGCGGGAGGCCATGTACGAGCAGTACTTC; CDR3 protein: CAWHPPGSVGREAMYEQYF
V gene: TRBV24-1; J gene: TRBJ2-1; D gene: TRBD2; clone size: many; CDR3 DNA: TGTGCCACCAGTGATGGACTAGCTTACAATGAGCAGTTCTTC; CDR3 protein: CATSDGLAYNEQFF
V gene: TRBV6-1; J gene: TRBJ2-1; D gene: .; clone size: many; CDR3 DNA: TGTGCCAGCCTCGCGGGGTCCAGAGAGCAGTTCTTC; CDR3 protein: CASLAGSREQFF
V gene: TRBV6-1; J gene: TRBJ2-7; D gene: .; clone size: .; CDR3 DNA: TGTGCCAGCAGCTCACGGACTTCTCACGAGCAGTACTTC; CDR3 protein: CASSSRTSHEQYF
V gene: TRBV20-1; J gene: TRBJ2-7; D gene: .; clone size: .; CDR3 DNA: TGCAGTGCTCAAGAGCTTGGGGATCCGTTGGTGCAGTACTTC; CDR3 protein: CSAQELGDPLVQYF
V gene: TRBV6-1; J gene: TRBJ2-5; D gene: .; clone size: many; CDR3 DNA: TGTGCCAGCAGTGTCGAGGGATACCAAGAGACCCAGTACTTC; CDR3 protein: CASSVEGYQETQYF
V gene: TRBV7-8; J gene: TRBJ1-1; D gene: TRBD1; clone size: many; CDR3 DNA: TGTGCCAGCAGCAGAGGACCGACAGGGGCGAGAACTGAAGCTTTCTTT; CDR3 protein: CASSRGPTGARTEAFF
V gene: TRBV7-9; J gene: TRBJ1-1; D gene: TRBD1; clone size: .; CDR3 DNA: TGTGCCAGCAGCCCCCCGACAGGGTCGAACACTGAAGCTTTCTTT; CDR3 protein: CASSPPTGSNTEAFF
V gene: TRBV11-1; J gene: TRBJ2-3; D gene: TRBD2; clone size: once; CDR3 DNA: TGTTCCAGCAGCCCCCGGACTAGCGGGAAGGGCACGGATACGCAGTATTTT; CDR3 protein: CSSSPRTSGKGTDTQYF
V gene: TRBV20-1; J gene: TRBJ1-6; D gene: .; clone size: many; CDR3 DNA: TGCAGTGCTAGGGGAACAGGGTGGGGATCACCCCTCCACTTT; CDR3 protein: CSARGTGWGSPLHF
V gene: TRBV6-1; J gene: TRBJ1-2; D gene: .; clone size: few; CDR3 DNA: TGTGCCGGCAGCCCCGCCGTAAGCATGGCTGGCTACACCTTC; CDR3 protein: CAGSPAVSMAGYTF
V gene: TRBV7-6; J gene: TRBJ2-7; D gene: .; clone size: many; CDR3 DNA: TGTGCCAGCAGCTTAGGGGGGTCTGCTCCCTACGAGCAGTACTTC; CDR3 protein: CASSLGGSAPYEQYF
V gene: TRBV27; J gene: TRBJ2-7; D gene: .; clone size: .; CDR3 DNA: TGTGCCAGCATCCCGACAGTAGTGGGCTACGAGCAGTACTTC; CDR3 protein: CASIPTVVGYEQYF
V gene: TRBV28; J gene: TRBJ1-5; D gene: TRBD1; clone size: few; CDR3 DNA: TGTGCCAACATTCCGTCGAGACCAGGGGGATTAAATCAGCCCCAGCATTTT; CDR3 protein: CANIPSRPGGLNQPQHF
V gene: TRBV30; J gene: TRBJ2-1; D gene: .; clone size: .; CDR3 DNA: TGTGCCTGGAGCCCGGGGAATGAGCAGTTCTTC; CDR3 protein: CAWSPGNEQFF
V gene: TRBV6-2/TRBV6-3; J gene: TRBJ2-1; D gene: .; clone size: medium-sized; CDR3 DNA: TGTGCCAGCAGGGACCCTCTTATCAATGAGCAGTTCTTC; CDR3 protein: CASRDPLINEQFF
V gene: TRBV12-3/TRBV12-4; J gene: TRBJ2-5; D gene: .; clone size: many; CDR3 DNA: TGTGCCAGCAGCTTATCATCCCAAGGGGGTAGTGAGACCCAGTACTTC; CDR3 protein: CASSLSSQGGSETQYF
V gene: TRBV20-1; J gene: TRBJ1-2; D gene: TRBD1; clone size: many; CDR3 DNA: TGCAGTGCTCTAGGGACAGTTTTTGGCTACACCTTC; CDR3 protein: CSALGTVFGYTF
V gene: TRBV28; J gene: TRBJ2-7; D gene: .; clone size: medium-sized; CDR3 DNA: TGTGCCAGCAGGGGGAACTACGAGCAGTACTTC; CDR3 protein: CASRGNYEQYF
V gene: TRBV6-2/TRBV6-3; J gene: TRBJ2-7; D gene: .; clone size: .; CDR3 DNA: TGTGCCAGCAGTTACTCGTCCCCTCTCTCCTACGAGCAGTACTTC; CDR3 protein: CASSYSSPLSYEQYF
V gene: TRBV5-1; J gene: TRBJ1-5; D gene: .; clone size: once; CDR3 DNA: TGCGCCAGCAGCTTGGAAGGGAGGGCCAATCAGCCCCAGCATTTT; CDR3 protein: CASSLEGRANQPQHF
V gene: TRBV6-2/TRBV6-3; J gene: TRBJ2-7; D gene: .; clone size: few; CDR3 DNA: TGTGCCAGCAGTTACTCGCTCCAAGGGACCTACGAGCAGTACTTC; CDR3 protein: CASSYSLQGTYEQYF
V gene: TRBV6-1; J gene: TRBJ1-5; D gene: .; clone size: .; CDR3 DNA: TGTGCCAGCAGCCGAACGGGGAACAATCAGCCCCAGCATTTT; CDR3 protein: CASSRTGNNQPQHF
V gene: TRBV5-1; J gene: TRBJ2-3; D gene: TRBD2; clone size: .; CDR3 DNA: TGCGCCAGCAGATCCGGGAATAGCGGGAGCACAGATACGCAGTATTTT; CDR3 protein: CASRSGNSGSTDTQYF
V gene: TRBV5-1; J gene: TRBJ2-3; D gene: TRBD1; clone size: .; CDR3 DNA: TGCGCCAGCAGGCCGACAGGATCCAAGGGGGCTACGCAGTATTTT; CDR3 protein: CASRPTGSKGATQYF
V gene: TRBV11-2; J gene: TRBJ2-1; D gene: TRBD2; clone size: .; CDR3 DNA: TGTGTCAGCAGCGGAGGGACTAGCCCCATGAGGCAGTTCTTC; CDR3 protein: CVSSGGTSPMRQFF
V gene: TRBV6-1; J gene: TRBJ1-2; D gene: .; clone size: many; CDR3 DNA: TGTGCCGGGTCAGGAAGCGGGGGGGGGAGCGGCTATGGCTACACCTTC; CDR3 protein: CAGSGSGGGSGYGYTF
V gene: TRBV11-2; J gene: TRBJ2-7; D gene: .; clone size: .; CDR3 DNA: TGTGCCAGCAGCTTAGGGCGGGAGCAGTACTTC; CDR3 protein: CASSLGREQYF
V gene: TRBV12-3/TRBV12-4; J gene: TRBJ1-3; D gene: TRBD1; clone size: many; CDR3 DNA: TGTGCCAGCAGGGACAGGGATCGAAACACCATATATTTT; CDR3 protein: CASRDRDRNTIYF
V gene: TRBV5-1; J gene: TRBJ2-1; D gene: .; clone size: many; CDR3 DNA: TGCGCCAGCAGCTCTATTTCGGACAATGAGCAGTTCTTC; CDR3 protein: CASSSISDNEQFF
V gene: TRBV7-6; J gene: TRBJ2-7; D gene: TRBD1; clone size: medium-sized; CDR3 DNA: TGTGCCAGCAGCTCCAAACAGGGGCAGGGGTACGAGCAGTACTTC; CDR3 protein: CASSSKQGQGYEQYF